Sequencing of this TCR beta chain was carried out in a study of CD8 T cells in ankylosing spondylitis. The study's findings and limits: Matched synovial fluid from ankylosing spondylitis patients was reported to be enriched for disease-linked clones. The authors found the disease-linked clones to be CD8+ and relatively rare in peripheral blood.

This clonotype was seen a few times. Its antigen is not identified. In making TCR beta libraries, quantitative 5'-RACE with molecular barcodes was used. TCRdb itself ran the 5' RACE reads through MiXCR, one entry per CDR3 protein. The sample yields about 250,000 distinct CDR3 sequences, 20% to 30% seen once. This TCR derives from a male donor with ankylosing spondylitis or in good health (not recorded which). The sequenced material came from blood, either unsorted or a sorted T cell fraction (not recorded which).

CDR3 residues: CASTPAAGRETQYF. CDR3 bases: TGTGCCAGCACCCCAGCGGCAGGGAGGGAGACCCAGTACTTC. The rearrangement uses TRBV12-3 or TRBV12-4 and TRBJ2-5; tentative D call: TRBD2 (6 bases). The CDR3 totals 14 residues. The germline V and J ends were trimmed by 7 bases and 5 bases, with 17 bases remaining between them.